This T cell receptor (beta chain) was sequenced in a study of shared clonotypes between healthy human individuals. The authors distributed each subset's genomic DNA evenly over several immunoSEQ plates. In replicate PCRs of sorted subsets, approximately 210 ng DNA, about 30,000 T cell genomes, was used. In the source study's methods: ImmunoSEQ gave junction-only sequences without quality scores, so filtering differed. The assay was immunoSEQ multiplex PCR, and TCRdb's table has in-frame clones only and misses some. V and J calls and clone size follow that table, whereas D and trimming were derived from the DNA. The sample carries about 2,500,000 clones, around 90% recorded once. Study conclusions and caveats: Sharing across four donors was highest in naive CD4 (approximately 5%) and lowest in memory CD8 (around 0.4%).

Notes on this clone: What it recognizes is unknown.

Specimen: naive CD4+ T cells sorted from blood. Regarding subset: CD45RA+ positively selected. The sequence was obtained from a man younger than 30 in good health.

CDR3 region: CASRRDMSSYNSPLHF. CDR3 nucleotides: TGTGCCAGCAGGCGGGACATGAGCTCCTATAATTCACCCCTCCACTTT. The genes are TRBV6-4 and TRBJ1-6; D possibly corresponds to TRBD1 (6 bases). CDR1 is MRHNA, CDR2 SNTAGT, per germline. V was shortened by 6 bases and J by 0 bases, with 12 bases between the two germline ends. CDR3 size: 16 residues.